This T cell receptor beta chain comes out of a study of shared clonotypes between healthy human individuals. Whole-study context: The people who gave samples were a couple of women and a few men aged 18 to 49. General observations from the study: A handful of donors had about 5% of their naive CD4 clonotypes in common. The researchers took only blood, and tissue repertoires probably look different.

Donors were Caucasian adults residing in Nashville, Tennessee, USA. With 3 bases removed from V and 0 bases from J, the gap between germline ends came to 9 bases. The CDR3 has 15 amino acids. Germline V gives CDR1 KGHSH, CDR2 LQKENI. Of note for this clone: Antigen unknown.

Produced via immunoSEQ multiplex PCR; TCRdb's table is partial and in-frame only. The table shows some 980,000 clones, with approximately 76% occurring only once. The chain carries TRBV18 and TRBJ1-3; the D is unclear. Input material: memory CD4+ T cells sorted from blood. Subset of the sample: CD45RA-negative fraction. The clonotype was recovered from a man between 18 and 35 years old in good health. CDR3 sequence (DNA): TGTGCCAGCTCACCCGACCCGAGCTCTGGAAACACCATATATTTT. Translated: CASSPDPSSGNTIYF.